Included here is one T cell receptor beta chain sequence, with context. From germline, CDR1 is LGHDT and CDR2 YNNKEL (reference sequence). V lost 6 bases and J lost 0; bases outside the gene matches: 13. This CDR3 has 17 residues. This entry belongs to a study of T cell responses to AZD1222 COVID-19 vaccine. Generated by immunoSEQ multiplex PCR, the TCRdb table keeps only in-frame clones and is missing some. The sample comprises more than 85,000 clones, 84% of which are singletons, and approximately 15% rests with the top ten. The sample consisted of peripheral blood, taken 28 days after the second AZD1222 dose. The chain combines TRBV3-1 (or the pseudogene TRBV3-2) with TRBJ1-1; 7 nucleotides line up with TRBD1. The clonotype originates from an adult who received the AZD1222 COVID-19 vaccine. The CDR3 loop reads CASSPLGYRGLNTEAFF. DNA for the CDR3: TGTGCCAGCAGTCCACTCGGATACAGGGGATTGAACACTGAAGCTTTCTTT.